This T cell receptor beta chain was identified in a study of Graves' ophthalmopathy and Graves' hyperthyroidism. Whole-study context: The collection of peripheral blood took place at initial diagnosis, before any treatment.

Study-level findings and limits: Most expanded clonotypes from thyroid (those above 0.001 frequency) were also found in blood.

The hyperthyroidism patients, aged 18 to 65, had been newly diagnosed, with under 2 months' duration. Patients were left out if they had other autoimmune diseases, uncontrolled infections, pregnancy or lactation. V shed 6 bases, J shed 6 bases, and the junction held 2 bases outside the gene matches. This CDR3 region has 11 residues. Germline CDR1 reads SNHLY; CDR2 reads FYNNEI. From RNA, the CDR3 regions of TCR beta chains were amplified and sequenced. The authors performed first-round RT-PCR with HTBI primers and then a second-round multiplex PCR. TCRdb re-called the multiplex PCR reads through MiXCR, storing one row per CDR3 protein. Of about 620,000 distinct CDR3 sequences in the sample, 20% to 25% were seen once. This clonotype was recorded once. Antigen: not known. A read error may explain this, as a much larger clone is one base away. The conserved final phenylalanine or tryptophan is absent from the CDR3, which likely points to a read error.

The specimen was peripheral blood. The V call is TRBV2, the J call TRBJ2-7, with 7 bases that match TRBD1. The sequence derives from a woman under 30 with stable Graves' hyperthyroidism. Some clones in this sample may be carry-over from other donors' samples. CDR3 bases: TGTGCCAGCAGACAGGGGATCGAGCAGTACTTG. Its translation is CASRQGIEQYL.